A selection of T cell receptor beta chains follows, all from one sample in a study of blood T cell repertoires in COVID-19. Here immunoSEQ multiplex PCR was the method, and the copy in TCRdb shows in-frame clones only, minus some. The data show roughly 400,000 clones, more than 85% seen once. The specimen was PBMCs or T cells enriched from blood (not recorded which). These receptors originate from a middle-aged woman who had been exposed to COVID-19. Each CDR3 is given with its conserved first and last residue. D genes are given only for firm matches. Size tells how often a clone was seen (once, few, many) or the class of an expanded clone, and some rows leave it out.

d_gene,v_gene,abundance,j_gene,CDR3nt,CDR3aa
TRBD1,TRBV3-1/TRBV3-2,-,TRBJ1-5,TGTGCCAGCAGCCAAGGCCAGGGGGGTGGGCAGCCCCAGCATTTT,CASSQGQGGGQPQHF
-,TRBV29-1,-,TRBJ1-2,TGCAGCGTTGACACAGGCGACTATGGCTACACCTTC,CSVDTGDYGYTF
TRBD1,TRBV6-5,-,TRBJ1-4,TGTGCCAGCAGTTACGGGGACAGGTATAATGAAAAACTGTTTTTT,CASSYGDRYNEKLFF
-,TRBV3-1/TRBV3-2,once,TRBJ1-2,TGTGCCAGCAGCCAATCCAGTGGCTACACCTTC,CASSQSSGYTF
TRBD1,TRBV29-1,-,TRBJ2-1,TGCAGCGTTCCCCGGACAGGGGGTGAGCAGTTCTTC,CSVPRTGGEQFF
TRBD1,TRBV6-2/TRBV6-3,-,TRBJ2-7,TGTGCCAGCAGTTTTACCGGGACAGGGAAGGTCTACGAGCAGTACTTC,CASSFTGTGKVYEQYF
TRBD2,TRBV5-6,-,TRBJ2-7,TGTGCCAGCAGCTTGGTACGGCTAGCGGGAGCCTACGAGCAGTACTTC,CASSLVRLAGAYEQYF
-,TRBV10-1,few,TRBJ1-6,TGCGCCAGTTCGGCGGGGAAACAAGATTCACCCCTCCACTTT,CASSAGKQDSPLHF
TRBD2,TRBV3-1/TRBV3-2,once,TRBJ2-5,TGTGCCAGCAGCCAAGTTATAAGCGGGGGCCAAGAGACCCAGTACTTC,CASSQVISGGQETQYF
-,TRBV2,-,TRBJ2-7,TGTGCCAGCAGTGAGGGGGGGCGGAACGAGCAGTACTTC,CASSEGGRNEQYF
TRBD1,TRBV29-1,-,TRBJ1-1,TGCAGCGCCGGACAGGAGAACACTGAAGCTTTCTTT,CSAGQENTEAFF
TRBD1,TRBV5-6,-,TRBJ2-7,TGTGCCAGCAGCTTGGATGTGGGGCTGACAGGGGGCATCTACGAGCAGTACTTC,CASSLDVGLTGGIYEQYF
TRBD1,TRBV5-6,once,TRBJ1-3,TGTGCCAGCAGCTTCGACAGGGGGCCTGAAAACACCATATATTTT,CASSFDRGPENTIYF
-,TRBV30,-,TRBJ1-2,TGTGCCTGGAGTCTCGTGGGCTACACCTTC,CAWSLVGYTF
TRBD2,TRBV5-4,few,TRBJ2-7,TGTGCCAGCAGCCCGGGACTAGCCTACGAGCAGTACTTC,CASSPGLAYEQYF
-,TRBV5-6,-,TRBJ1-5,TGTGCCAGCAGCTTGGCAGGGCATCAGCCCCAGCATTTT,CASSLAGHQPQHF
-,TRBV30,-,TRBJ1-6,TGTGCCTGGAGTGCTGGCACCCGATCACCCCTCCACTTT,CAWSAGTRSPLHF
TRBD1,TRBV30,-,TRBJ2-2,TGTGCCTGGGGGACAGCGCCCACCGGGGAGCTGTTTTTT,CAWGTAPTGELFF
TRBD1,TRBV27,-,TRBJ2-6,TGTGCCAGCAGTGAAGGGACAGCGGTCTCTGGGGCCAACGTCCTGACTTTC,CASSEGTAVSGANVLTF
-,TRBV19,-,TRBJ1-2,TGTGCCAGTAGTATAGACCGGTCTGTCTATGGCTACACCTTC,CASSIDRSVYGYTF
-,TRBV7-9,-,TRBJ1-1,TGTGCCAGCAGCTCACAGGGTAGTGCCACTGAAGCTTTCTTT,CASSSQGSATEAFF
-,TRBV10-1,-,TRBJ1-1,TGCGCCAGCAGTGAGTCGACCGGGGGAGGGACTGAAGCTTTCTTT,CASSESTGGGTEAFF
-,TRBV7-9,-,TRBJ1-1,TGTGCCAGCAGCTTAGCTGGCCCGGGGACTGAAGCTTTCTTT,CASSLAGPGTEAFF
TRBD1,TRBV19,-,TRBJ2-3,TGTGCCAGTAGTGAGACAGGGGGCTTGGTGGATACGCAGTATTTT,CASSETGGLVDTQYF
-,TRBV30,once,TRBJ2-4,TGTGCCTGGAGTGTAACAGCGGCCCTCCGAGGCATTCAGTACTTC,CAWSVTAALRGIQYF
-,TRBV2,-,TRBJ2-1,TGTGCCAGCAGTGTAGACACCTACAATGAGCAGTTCTTC,CASSVDTYNEQFF
-,TRBV7-3,-,TRBJ2-1,TGTGCCAGCAGCTTAACGGGGCTCCGGCGGTTGGGGGCGAATGAGCAGTTCTTC,CASSLTGLRRLGANEQFF
-,TRBV2,-,TRBJ1-5,TGTGCCAGCAGTGAAGGGGGGGGGCGTCAGCCCCAGCATTTT,CASSEGGGRQPQHF
TRBD1,TRBV30,once,TRBJ2-1,TGTGCCTTTGGACAGGGTTCCTACAATGAGCAGTTCTTC,CAFGQGSYNEQFF
TRBD1,TRBV7-9,once,TRBJ2-2,TGTGCCAGCAGCTCCGACAGGGAGAACACCGGGGAGCTGTTTTTT,CASSSDRENTGELFF
TRBD2,TRBV10-2,-,TRBJ2-5,TGCGCCAGCAGTGAAGGGGCTAGCGGGACCCAAGAGACCCAGTACTTC,CASSEGASGTQETQYF
-,TRBV30,-,TRBJ2-2,TGTGCCTGGAGTGTACGAGCGCCCGGGGAGCTGTTTTTT,CAWSVRAPGELFF
TRBD1,TRBV20-1,once,TRBJ2-1,TGCAGTGCTAGTCGAAAAGGACAGGGAAACAATGAGCAGTTCTTC,CSASRKGQGNNEQFF
TRBD1,TRBV30,-,TRBJ1-4,TGTGCCTGGAGTGCCCTAGGGGACAGGGTTGATGAAAAACTGTTTTTT,CAWSALGDRVDEKLFF
-,TRBV5-8,once,TRBJ1-5,TGTGCCAGCAGCTTGGGAGGGCGGGGTAGCAATCAGCCCCAGCATTTT,CASSLGGRGSNQPQHF
-,TRBV6-1,-,TRBJ2-7,TGTGCCAGCAGTGAAGCACGCAGTCCGCTCTACGAGCAGTACTTC,CASSEARSPLYEQYF
-,TRBV7-2,-,TRBJ2-3,TGTGCCAGCAGCCTCCGACTGGCGGGGTGGAATTCAGATACGCAGTATTTT,CASSLRLAGWNSDTQYF
-,TRBV2,-,TRBJ1-2,TGTGCCAGCAGTGACGGCGGGGGGCGCAACTATGGCTACACCTTC,CASSDGGGRNYGYTF
-,TRBV24-1,-,TRBJ1-3,TGTGCCACCAGTGACCCCGGGGGAGGGGCCGGTGGAAACACCATATATTTT,CATSDPGGGAGGNTIYF
-,TRBV12-3/TRBV12-4,-,TRBJ1-1,TGTGCCAGCTCTAACACTGAAGCTTTCTTT,CASSNTEAFF
-,TRBV13,-,TRBJ2-2,TGTGCCAGCAGCCAGGGTACCGGGGAGCTGTTTTTT,CASSQGTGELFF
-,TRBV6-5,-,TRBJ1-3,TGTGCCAGCAGTTACTCAGGAGGGGGGGCAGGAAACACCATATATTTT,CASSYSGGGAGNTIYF
TRBD1,TRBV5-6,-,TRBJ1-1,TGTGCCAGCAGCCCTAATCCAGGGGGTACTGAAGCTTTCTTT,CASSPNPGGTEAFF
-,TRBV25-1,-,TRBJ1-2,TGTGCCAGCAGTGAAGGGGGCTGGTATGGCTACACCTTC,CASSEGGWYGYTF
TRBD2,TRBV7-3,-,TRBJ2-3,TGTGCCAGCGCGCTAAACGGGGGGTCCTCCGTCCCAGATACGCAGTATTTT,CASALNGGSSVPDTQYF
-,TRBV10-3,-,TRBJ2-5,TGTGCCATCAGTGAGAGGACAGCAGAAGAGACCCAGTACTTC,CAISERTAEETQYF
TRBD1,TRBV5-1,once,TRBJ2-2,TGCGCCAGCAGCGCACCGGGACAGGTGAACACCGGGGAGCTGTTTTTT,CASSAPGQVNTGELFF
TRBD1,TRBV4-3,once,TRBJ2-3,TGCGCCAGCAGCCAAGGGCCGCCGACAGGGAAACTCACAGATACGCAGTATTTT,CASSQGPPTGKLTDTQYF
-,TRBV6-5,-,TRBJ2-3,TGTGCCAGCAGTTACATCCCTAACACAGATACGCAGTATTTT,CASSYIPNTDTQYF
-,TRBV7-8,-,TRBJ1-4,TGTGCCAGCAGCGAAGGGGGTAACAATGAAAAACTGTTTTTT,CASSEGGNNEKLFF
TRBD1,TRBV5-6,-,TRBJ2-1,TGTGCCAGCCACAAAAGAGGACAGGGTCACTATGAGCAGTTCTTC,CASHKRGQGHYEQFF
-,TRBV5-1,-,TRBJ1-4,TGCGCCAGCAGCCGGCGGGGCGATAATGAAAAACTGTTTTTT,CASSRRGDNEKLFF
-,TRBV15,-,TRBJ1-5,TGTGCCACCAGCCCCCACCCACAGCAGCCCCAGCATTTT,CATSPHPQQPQHF
TRBD1,TRBV11-3,-,TRBJ1-3,TGTGCCAGCAGCTTCAGGACAGGGGGAAACACCATATATTTT,CASSFRTGGNTIYF
-,TRBV18,-,TRBJ1-2,TGTGCCAGCTCACCAACGGAGGGGACTGCCTATGGCTACACCTTC,CASSPTEGTAYGYTF
-,TRBV18,-,TRBJ2-1,TGTGCCAGCTCAGCGACAAACGACAATGAGCAGTTCTTC,CASSATNDNEQFF
TRBD2,TRBV19,-,TRBJ2-1,TGTGCCACAAGCCGGCTAGCGGGAAGAACCAATGAGCAGTTCTTC,CATSRLAGRTNEQFF